The 31 T cell receptor beta chains below all came from one sample that was sequenced in a study of blood T cells in healthy people across ages. Next came a second PCR, run for about 6 to 12 cycles, which used a sample-barcoded 5' primer along with a J-beta primer mix. TCRdb redid the calling of the 5' RACE reads with MiXCR, one entry per CDR3 protein. The sample includes 1,800,000 or so distinct CDR3 sequences, roughly two fifths of them seen just once. What was sequenced was blood. The receptor source for this set is a human donor in good health.

This clonotype was found a few times. The chain links TRBV25-1 to TRBJ1-2; no reliable D call. This CDR3 has 12 amino acids. The germline CDR1 and CDR2 sequences are MGHDK and SYGVNS. V gave up 8 bases and J gave up 0 bases, with 7 bases separating them. In DNA, the CDR3 is TGTGCCAGCTTCACAGCTAACTATGGCTACACCTTC. Encoded protein: CASFTANYGYTF.

This rearrangement joins TRBV15 to TRBJ1-1, with D possibly TRBD1 on 6 matching bases. This CDR3 contains 14 residues. The germline gives CDR1 LNHNV, CDR2 YYDKDF (reference sequence). V dropped 0 bases and J dropped 5 bases, with 10 bases sitting between them. The CDR3 DNA sequence: TGTGCCACCAGCAGAGACAGGGGAGGAACTGAAGCTTTCTTT. Amino acid sequence: CATSRDRGGTEAFF.

The CDR3 sequence: CSASQGLAGYQETQYF. The CDR3 DNA reads as TGCAGTGCTTCGCAAGGACTAGCGGGTTACCAAGAGACCCAGTACTTC. The V gene is TRBV20-1, the J gene TRBJ2-5; 11 bases fit TRBD2. Trimming cost V 5 bases and J 0 bases; bases outside gene matches: 8. The CDR3 runs to 16 residues. CDR1 DFQATT and CDR2 SNEGSKA come from the germline V gene (reference sequence).

The gene calls are TRBV10-3 and TRBJ2-5, with a tentative D call TRBD1 (5 bases). Germline V gene sequence: CDR1 ENHRY, CDR2 SYGVKD. V was shortened by 6 bases and J by 4 bases, with 18 bases between the two germline ends. This CDR3 comprises 15 residues. CDR3 in amino acids: CAIRSQTDYLETQYF. CDR3 nucleotide sequence: TGTGCCATCAGAAGCCAGACAGATTACCTAGAGACCCAGTACTTC.

In this sample, this clonotype turned up a few times. The chain carries TRBV29-1 and TRBJ2-7; the D gene is possibly TRBD2 (6 bases). Germline V gives CDR1 SQVTM, CDR2 ANQGSEA. V was clipped by 6 bases and J by 6 bases, with 21 bases between them. This CDR3 region has 14 residues. CDR3 sequence reads: CSVRSLGTPGEQYF. The CDR3 DNA is TGCAGCGTCCGAAGCCTTGGGACTCCGGGCGAGCAGTACTTC.

The J gene is TRBJ1-1, the V gene TRBV4-1; possible D gene TRBD1, 6 bases. Trimming cost V 4 bases and J 7 bases, with 10 bases left between them. CDR1 is MGHRA and CDR2 is YSYEKL in the germline V gene. The CDR3 has 12 residues. The CDR3 DNA reads as TGCGCCAGCAGCCGGGCAGGGGATGAAGCTTTCTTT. It yields the protein CASSRAGDEAFF.

Details on this clonotype: A much larger clonotype is one base distant, so this may be a read error. This chain connects TRBV7-2 to TRBJ2-3; weak D call: TRBD2 (6 bases). V shed 3 bases and J shed 7 bases, with 17 bases lying between them. CDR3 size: 15 residues. CDR1 is SGHTA, CDR2 FQGNSA, per germline. The CDR3, as DNA: TGTGCCAGCAGCTTTGCGACGGGGGTTCGGTATACGCAGTATTTT. This codes for CASSFATGVRYTQYF.

The V and J genes are TRBV7-2 and TRBJ2-1; 9 nucleotides agree with TRBD2. Germline V gives CDR1 SGHTA, CDR2 FQGNSA. With V trimmed by 0 bases and J by 4 bases, 4 bases remained unmatched. The CDR3 contains 16 residues. The CDR3 loop reads CASSLASAGGYNEQFF. The CDR3 DNA follows: TGTGCCAGCAGCTTAGCTTCGGCGGGGGGGTACAATGAGCAGTTCTTC.

There are a few counts of this clonotype. The chain joins TRBV6-6 to TRBJ1-1; tentatively, D is TRBD1 (5 bases). Per germline, CDR1 MNHNY and CDR2 SVGAGI (reference sequence). Trimming pared 7 bases from V and 4 bases from J, leaving 16 bases between. This CDR3 has 14 amino acids. As DNA, the CDR3 is TGTGCCAGCACTACACCTCAGGGTCCCACTGAAGCTTTCTTT. Translating gives CASTTPQGPTEAFF.

J is TRBJ2-1 and V is TRBV7-2; D possibly corresponds to TRBD1 (6 bases). The CDR3 is 13 residues long. The V end was cut by 5 bases, the J end by 10 bases, with 15 bases between. CDR1 and CDR2 (germline): SGHTA, FQGNSA. The CDR3 DNA follows: TGTGCCAGCAGCCCCTCCCCCGGACAGGAGCAGTTCTTC. Protein sequence: CASSPSPGQEQFF. The complete variable domain, with remaining parts taken from reference TRBV7-2 and TRBJ2-1, reads GAGVSQSPSNKVTEKGKDVELRCDPISGHTALYWYRQSLGQGLEFLIYFQGNSAPDKSGLPSDRFSAERTGGSVSTLTIQRTQQEDSAVYLCASSPSPGQEQFFGPGTRLTVL.

V and J are TRBV7-2 and TRBJ1-2; 7 bases line up with TRBD1. Per the germline V gene, CDR1 is SGHTA and CDR2 is FQGNSA. Unmatched junction bases numbered 14, after V lost 5 bases and J lost 8 bases. CDR3 length equals 15 residues. The CDR3 nucleotides are TGTGCCAGCAGCCCGTACAGAGTAGGGGGCAAAGGCTACACCTTC. Amino acids: CASSPYRVGGKGYTF.

The V gene is TRBV4-1, the J gene TRBJ1-4; possibly TRBD1 for D (6 bases). Germline V gene data show CDR1 as MGHRA and CDR2 as YSYEKL. The V end was cut by 4 bases, the J end by 10 bases, with 25 bases between. The CDR3 contains 17 residues. The CDR3 loop is CASSPLNRGALRGKLFF. The CDR3, as DNA: TGCGCCAGCAGCCCCCTAAACCGGGGGGCCCTTAGAGGAAAACTGTTTTTT.

This clonotype was seen only a few times. The chain uses TRBV4-3 and TRBJ2-1, with D perhaps TRBD2 (6 bases). Trimming left V 0 bases short and J 4 bases short, with 10 bases between. This CDR3 has 15 residues. CDR1 is LGHNA, CDR2 YSLEER, per germline. The CDR3 loop is CASSQEWRGYNEQFF. DNA for the CDR3: TGCGCCAGCAGCCAAGAGTGGCGGGGTTACAATGAGCAGTTCTTC.

This clonotype has only a few counts. The rearrangement uses TRBV6-2 or TRBV6-3 and TRBJ1-1; possible D gene TRBD1, 5 bases. Trimming stripped 6 bases from V and 1 base from J, with 15 bases between. The V gene's germline CDR1 is MNHEY and CDR2 SVGEGT. The CDR3 covers 15 residues. The CDR3 loop reads CASRPNPDRNTEAFF. The CDR3 bases are TGTGCCAGCAGACCAAACCCAGACAGGAACACTGAAGCTTTCTTT.

With respect to this clonotype: A junction boundary mismatches the germline segment, possibly from a read error. V usage is TRBV7-9 and J usage is TRBJ2-7; D might be TRBD1 (6 bases). Germline assignment: CDR1 SEHNR and CDR2 FQNEAQ (reference sequence). This CDR3 is 15 amino acids long. The CDR3 loop reads CASSSLKSTGYGQYF. The CDR3 nucleotides are TGTGCCAGCAGCTCCCTTAAATCGACAGGCTACGGGCAGTACTTC. The complete variable domain, with remaining parts taken from reference TRBV7-9 and TRBJ2-7, reads DTGVSQNPRHKITKRGQNVTFRCDPISEHNRLYWYRQTLGQGPEFLTYFQNEAQLEKSRLLSDRFSAERPKGSFSTLEIQRTEQGDSAMYLCASSSLKSTGYGQYFGPGTRLTVT.

The chain links TRBV20-1 to TRBJ2-7; 7 positions agree with TRBD1. With V trimmed by 4 bases and J by 2 bases, 5 bases remained unmatched. This CDR3 contains 13 residues. Looked up from germline, CDR1 is DFQATT and CDR2 is SNEGSKA (reference sequence). This CDR3 is CSATGQQTYEQYF. The CDR3 DNA reads as TGCAGTGCTACGGGACAGCAGACCTACGAGCAGTACTTC.

This clonotype was observed a few times. The V call is TRBV7-2, the J call TRBJ2-5; D ambiguous. The CDR3 is 14 residues long. Per the germline V gene, CDR1 is SGHTA and CDR2 is FQGNSA. The germline V and J ends were trimmed by 5 bases and 2 bases, with 12 bases remaining between them. The DNA of the CDR3 is TGTGCCAGCAGCAGGGAAACAGAACAAGAGACCCAGTACTTC. Translated, it gives CASSRETEQETQYF.

The rearrangement joins TRBV20-1 to TRBJ2-5; tentatively, D is TRBD1 (6 bases). Germline V CDR1 and CDR2: DFQATT, SNEGSKA (reference sequence). The CDR3 extends over 14 amino acids. Trimming cost V 4 bases and J 5 bases, with 17 bases left between them. CDR3 protein: CSATQGIWMETQYF. The CDR3 nucleotides read TGCAGTGCTACCCAGGGGATTTGGATGGAGACCCAGTACTTC.

This clonotype was recorded a few times. The CDR3 nucleotides are TGTGCCAGCAGCAAAAGCCCCGTCGGTGGGGCCCAGCATTTT. As protein: CASSKSPVGGAQHF. The rearrangement joins TRBV7-9 to TRBJ1-5; D call uncertain. This CDR3 is built from 14 residues. V was clipped by 5 bases and J by 11 bases, with 19 bases between them. The V gene's germline CDR1 is SEHNR and CDR2 FQNEAQ (reference sequence). The full variable domain, completed using reference TRBV7-9 and TRBJ1-5, is DTGVSQNPRHKITKRGQNVTFRCDPISEHNRLYWYRQTLGQGPEFLTYFQNEAQLEKSRLLSDRFSAERPKGSFSTLEIQRTEQGDSAMYLCASSKSPVGGAQHFGDGTRLSIL.

The chain uses TRBV7-3 and TRBJ1-1; unclear D gene. The CDR3 extends over 16 amino acids. Per germline, CDR1 SGHTA and CDR2 FQGTGA. V was cut by 5 bases and J by 4 bases, with 20 bases left in between. The CDR3 DNA reads TGTGCCAGCAGCAAAGGGAGCGGGTCTGTTGTCACTGAAGCTTTCTTT. It codes for CASSKGSGSVVTEAFF.

This clonotype was detected only a few times. The chain recombines TRBV12-5 with TRBJ2-3; 7 nucleotides line up with TRBD1. The germline CDR1 and CDR2 sequences are LGHNT and FRNRAP. Germline trimming cut 1 base from V and 6 bases from J; bases unmatched to any gene: 7. The CDR3 sequence is 15 residues long. Here the CDR3 reads CASGLDRQGSDTQYF. The CDR3, as DNA: TGTGCTAGTGGTTTGGACCGACAGGGCTCGGATACGCAGTATTTT.

About this clonotype itself: A much larger clonotype is one base distant, so this may be a read error. The rearrangement joins TRBV29-1 to TRBJ2-1, with TRBD2 as a possible D gene (5 bases). The CDR3 spans 10 residues. Germline V gene data show CDR1 as SQVTM and CDR2 as ANQGSEA. CDR3 in DNA: TGCGGCGTTGGTGGGAGTCCAGTGTTCTTC. Its translation is CGVGGSPVFF.

This chain joins TRBV7-2 and TRBJ1-5; a possible D gene is TRBD1 (5 bases). The germline gives CDR1 SGHTA, CDR2 FQGNSA. The V gene lost 4 bases and the J gene lost 4 bases, with 14 bases spanning the gap. This CDR3 comprises 15 residues. The CDR3 bases are TGTGCCAGCAGCTCCAGGAAGGGGTTAAATCAGCCCCAGCATTTT. This codes for CASSSRKGLNQPQHF.

This rearrangement joins TRBV28 to TRBJ1-2; D is unresolved. CDR3 length: 15 amino acids. Trimming removed 4 bases at V and 0 bases at J, with 12 bases between. From germline, CDR1 is MDHEN and CDR2 SYDVKM. CDR3 in DNA: TGTGCCAGCAGTTCCTGGTGGGATGCTAACTATGGCTACACCTTC. It codes for CASSSWWDANYGYTF.

This clonotype was counted at least ten times. The chain has TRBV29-1 and TRBJ2-7, with 8 bases aligning to TRBD1. The V segment lost 5 bases and the J segment 3 bases; nucleotides outside the gene matches: 6. Germline-derived CDR1 and CDR2 are SQVTM and ANQGSEA. This CDR3 is 13 amino acids long. DNA for the CDR3: TGCAGCGTTTACAGGGGGGAAGGCTACGAGCAGTACTTC. As protein: CSVYRGEGYEQYF.

This clonotype appeared a few times. Its ends do not fully match the called genes, so a read error is possible. The gene calls are TRBV7-7 and TRBJ2-3; tentatively, D is TRBD1 (6 bases). The CDR3 runs 12 residues. Germline loops: CDR1 SSHAT, CDR2 FNYEAQ (reference sequence). This CDR3 is CASSPQTGTQYF. The CDR3, as DNA: TGTGCTAGCAGCCCACAGACAGGAACGCAGTATTTT. Using reference TRBV7-7 and TRBJ2-3 for the parts outside the CDR3, the full variable domain is GAGVSQSPRYKVTKRGQDVTLRCDPISSHATLYWYQQALGQGPEFLTYFNYEAQPDKSGLPSDRFSAERPEGSISTLTIQRTEQRDSAMYRCASSPQTGTQYFGPGTRLTVL.

The chain has TRBV11-2 and TRBJ2-3; 9 bases map to TRBD2. In germline, CDR1 is SGHAT, CDR2 FQNNGV. J gave up 10 bases and V 2 bases, and 10 bases lay outside the gene matches. The CDR3 has 15 amino acids. The CDR3 protein is CASSLLAGPSGSQYF. The CDR3 DNA is TGTGCCAGCAGCTTACTAGCGGGGCCATCGGGGTCGCAGTATTTT.

J is TRBJ1-4 and V is TRBV7-2; D gene uncertain. This CDR3 contains 12 residues. The V and J ends lost 6 bases and 3 bases respectively, with 5 bases between them. CDR1 is SGHTA and CDR2 is FQGNSA in the germline V gene. CDR3 protein: CASSNANEKLFF. CDR3 DNA: TGTGCCAGCAGTAATGCTAATGAAAAACTGTTTTTT.

This clonotype has ten or more counts. V usage is TRBV5-1 and J usage is TRBJ2-1; 8 positions match TRBD1. Germline V gives CDR1 SGHRS, CDR2 YFSETQ. With V trimmed by 0 bases and J by 4 bases, 3 bases remained unmatched. The CDR3 totals 15 residues. The CDR3 spells CASSLEGQAYNEQFF. The CDR3 DNA reads as TGCGCCAGCAGCTTGGAGGGACAGGCTTACAATGAGCAGTTCTTC.

The genes are TRBV29-1 and TRBJ2-3; 13 nucleotides align to TRBD2. Germline-derived CDR1 and CDR2 are SQVTM and ANQGSEA. The CDR3 length is 16 residues. With V trimmed by 4 bases and J by 2 bases, 6 bases remained unmatched. Here the CDR3 DNA reads TGCAGCGTTGTGACTAGCGGGGGGTATTCCACAGATACGCAGTATTTT. It translates to CSVVTSGGYSTDTQYF.

The chain recombines TRBV7-2 with TRBJ1-2; 8 bases align to TRBD1. The CDR3 is 14 residues long. Germline loops: CDR1 SGHTA, CDR2 FQGNSA. V dropped 5 bases and J dropped 7; count of bases not matched to a gene: 9. CDR3 loop: CASSLRQGKSGYTF. CDR3 bases: TGTGCCAGCAGCCTGCGACAGGGGAAGAGTGGCTACACCTTC.